These 6 T cell receptor beta chains were all obtained from the same sample, sequenced in a study of cytomegalovirus exposure and HLA in healthy donors. The PCR had 60 Vbeta and 13 Jbeta primers. Clones were sequenced by immunoSEQ multiplex PCR, and TCRdb holds only the in-frame ones, with some missing. The sample holds 64,000 or so clones, about 70% seen once. The sequenced sample consisted of PBMCs. These receptors came from a man aged 40-50 years in good health and CMV-seropositive.

The chain links TRBV5-1 to TRBJ1-5, with TRBD1 identical over 9 bases. Germline trimming cut 3 bases from V and 5 bases from J; bases unmatched to any gene: 0. CDR3 length equals 13 residues. CDR1 is SGHRS, CDR2 YFSETQ, per germline. The CDR3 spells CASSWTGDQPQHF. The CDR3 region has the DNA TGCGCCAGCAGCTGGACAGGGGATCAGCCCCAGCATTTT. Full variable domain (outside the CDR3, taken from reference TRBV5-1 and TRBJ1-5): KAGVTQTPRYLIKTRGQQVTLSCSPISGHRSVSWYQQTPGQGLQFLFEYFSETQRNKGNFPGRFSGRQFSNSRSEMNVSTLELGDSALYLCASSWTGDQPQHFGDGTRLSIL.

The V gene is TRBV4-1, the J gene TRBJ2-5; TRBD2 is a possible D gene (6 bases). Trimming cost V 5 bases and J 2 bases, with 18 bases left between them. The germline V gene encodes CDR1 MGHRA and CDR2 YSYEKL. CDR3 length: 16 amino acids. The CDR3 DNA reads as TGCGCCAGCAGCGACCGCGGGAAGGCGGAACAAGAGACCCAGTACTTC. Its protein is CASSDRGKAEQETQYF.

The chain joins TRBV11-1 to TRBJ2-1, with 8 bases matching TRBD2. Per the germline V gene, CDR1 is SGHAT and CDR2 is FQDESV (reference sequence). The CDR3 is made up of 18 amino acids. The J segment lost 0 bases and the V segment lost 2 bases, leaving 9 bases of the junction unmatched. CDR3 in DNA: TGTGCCAGCAGCTTAAGACGGGGGGGCACAAGCTCCTACAATGAGCAGTTCTTC. Translation: CASSLRRGGTSSYNEQFF.

The chain is built from TRBV19 and TRBJ2-7, with 9 bases fitting TRBD2. This CDR3 contains 15 residues. Germline V lookup: CDR1 LNHDA, CDR2 SQIVND (reference sequence). Germline trimming cut 5 bases from V and 3 bases from J; bases unmatched to any gene: 8. The CDR3: CASSHGIAGDYEQYF. The CDR3 region has the DNA TGTGCCAGTAGTCACGGAATAGCGGGGGACTACGAGCAGTACTTC. The full variable domain, its missing parts supplied by reference TRBV19 and TRBJ2-7, is DGGITQSPKYLFRKEGQNVTLSCEQNLNHDAMYWYRQDPGQGLRLIYYSQIVNDFQKGDIAEGYSVSREKKESFPLTVTSAQKNPTAFYLCASSHGIAGDYEQYFGPGTRLTVT.

The chain carries TRBV2 and TRBJ2-3; 8 nucleotides align to TRBD2. The J segment lost 2 bases and the V segment lost 7 bases, leaving 5 bases of the junction unmatched. The length of the CDR3 is 14 residues. From germline, CDR1 is SNHLY and CDR2 FYNNEI. The CDR3 region has the DNA TGTGCCAGCATAGGGCGGGAGGACACAGATACGCAGTATTTT. It yields the protein CASIGREDTDTQYF. The entire variable domain, with the rest obtained from reference TRBV2 and TRBJ2-3, is as follows: EPEVTQTPSHQVTQMGQEVILRCVPISNHLYFYWYRQILGQKVEFLVSFYNNEISEKSEIFDDQFSVERPDGSNFTLKIRSTKLEDSAMYFCASIGREDTDTQYFGPGTRLTVL.

V is TRBV7-2 and J is TRBJ1-5, with D perhaps TRBD1 (6 bases). V was pared by 5 bases and J by 6 bases, with 17 bases between. The CDR3 loop spans 15 amino acids. Germline CDR1 SGHTA, CDR2 FQGNSA. CDR3 nucleotides: TGTGCCAGCAGCCCCTCCCGGGGGGCAGGTCAGCCCCAGCATTTT. This codes for CASSPSRGAGQPQHF.